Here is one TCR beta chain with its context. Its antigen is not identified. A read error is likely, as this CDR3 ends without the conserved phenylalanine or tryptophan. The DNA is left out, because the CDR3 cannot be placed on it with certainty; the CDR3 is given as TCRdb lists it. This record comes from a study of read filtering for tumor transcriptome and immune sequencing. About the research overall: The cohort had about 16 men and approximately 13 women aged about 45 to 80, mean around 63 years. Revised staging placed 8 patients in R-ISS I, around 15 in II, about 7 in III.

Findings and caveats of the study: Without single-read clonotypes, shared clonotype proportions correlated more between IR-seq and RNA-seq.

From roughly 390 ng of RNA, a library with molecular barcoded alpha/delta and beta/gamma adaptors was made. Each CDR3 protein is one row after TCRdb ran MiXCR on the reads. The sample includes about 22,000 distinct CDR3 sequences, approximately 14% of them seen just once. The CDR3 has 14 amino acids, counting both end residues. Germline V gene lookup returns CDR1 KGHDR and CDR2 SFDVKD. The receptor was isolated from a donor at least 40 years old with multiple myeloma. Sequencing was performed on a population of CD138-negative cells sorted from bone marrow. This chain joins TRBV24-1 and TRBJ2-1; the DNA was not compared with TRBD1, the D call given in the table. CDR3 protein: CATSDTGQYNEQLS.